The source of this T cell receptor beta chain is a study of cytomegalovirus exposure and HLA in healthy donors. PCR was performed using 60 Vbeta and 13 Jbeta primers. Some clones are missing from TCRdb's copy, which holds only in-frame ones; the method was immunoSEQ multiplex PCR. The table lists around 190,000 clones, 70% to 90% of them singletons. The CDR3 sequence is 13 residues long. The germline gives CDR1 MNHEY, CDR2 SMNVEV (reference sequence). V dropped 4 bases and J dropped 5 bases, with 11 bases sitting between them. The chain recombines TRBV27 with TRBJ1-2; D gene uncertain. The sequenced sample was PBMCs. This receptor was taken from a woman aged 18-30 years in good health and CMV-seronegative. In nucleotides, the CDR3 is TGTGCCAGCAGTTCCACCCCGGGGTATGGCTACACCTTC. This sequence encodes CASSSTPGYGYTF.